Sequencing of this T cell receptor beta chain was carried out in a study of T cells in Graves' hyperthyroidism and ophthalmopathy (dated by TCRdb to the late 2010s). For the wider study: TCR V-J signatures able to tell the groups apart were searched for in a discovery cohort of some 100 patients, of whom fewer than 45 had Graves' ophthalmopathy and roughly 59 had stable Graves' hyperthyroidism. The paper reports TCR Vbeta CDR3 sequencing of approximately 140 peripheral blood samples: under 45 ophthalmopathy, fewer than 85 hyperthyroidism and approximately 17 progressor patients. For training and testing, the 100 or so patients in the discovery cohort were randomly divided in a 7:3 ratio. Prospective prediction of ophthalmopathy was tested in an independent validation cohort of 18 to 20 hyperthyroidism patients and approximately 17 patients who later progressed to ophthalmopathy. After blood sampling, hyperthyroidism patients were treated with methimazole at a starting dose of 30 mg daily, and ophthalmopathy patients were treated with high-dose intravenous methylprednisolone. In addition, the study compared T-cell repertoires in thyroid tissue and in blood from several Graves' hyperthyroidism patients.

Points the paper makes about the study in general: A 13 V-J signature model separated ophthalmopathy from stable hyperthyroidism, with over 85% sensitivity and about 81% specificity in cross-validation and 80%/75% in testing. Blood samples also contained most of the expanded thyroid clonotypes (frequency above 0.001), which suggests that blood repertoires may reflect thyroid immune responses. Sample size was not statistically predetermined, and investigators were not blinded to group allocation. In validation, the model predicted progression to ophthalmopathy with 65% to 71% sensitivity and about 72% specificity, a median of 6.5 months before onset.

Turning to this clonotype: Its specific antigen is unknown. No qualities accompany the bases; no much larger clone lies one base away.

The V and J ends are trimmed by 6 bases and 8 bases, leaving 16 bases between them. CDR1 and CDR2 are read off the germline V gene as SNHLY and FYNNEI. From cysteine to phenylalanine, the CDR3 is 14 amino acids long. Only CDR3 DNA remains: 42 bases, in frame from the first base. TCR beta CDR3 regions were amplified from RNA transcripts. The TCR CDR3 was subjected to a first round of RT-PCR using the HTBI primer set and the Qiagen OneStep RT-PCR kit. Libraries were constructed in a second round of multiplex PCR, after which size selection and purification were performed. Sequencing of the libraries was done on an Illumina HiSeq2000 using paired-end 100 bp reads. As for how the authors treated the data: Raw data were processed with SOAPnuke, discarding reads with adapters, uncalled bases, mean Phred below 15, or no exact constant-primer or identifier match. COPE v1.2.5 was used to merge the high-quality paired reads, and each unique nucleotide sequence was defined as a clonotype. MiTCR v1.1 was used to align the clonotypes against IMGT TRBV, TRBD and TRBJ reference segments. Analysis was restricted to V-J combinations with a frequency above 0.0001, which covered about 99% of repertoires. A TCS score was defined as the ratio between F50 (clonal expansion) and ExV (chaos), using BLOSUM62-based TCRdist between CDR3 peptides within each V-J. Welch's t-statistics and random forest reduced fewer than 600 V-J features to fewer than 15, which were used in a naive Bayes classifier (R e1071). The similarity between thyroid and blood repertoires was quantified using the Morisita-Horn index. TCRdb reprocessed the public reads (quality trimming at Q25 with fastp, clone calling with MiXCR) and kept in-frame beta chains. Rows merge per CDR3 protein into single entries with the most common DNA and genes. Here the V and J calls rest on TCRdb's processing, not on the authors' analysis. In all, the sample holds roughly 570,000 distinct CDR3 sequences, and 46% of those were seen once. Around 19% of the sample is held by the ten biggest clonotypes.

The study excluded patients with uncontrolled infections, other autoimmune diseases, pregnancy or lactation. Diagnoses were established on the basis of clinical symptoms, serum thyroxine and TRAb, thyroid ultrasound, and orbital computed tomography. Trizol reagent was used to extract total RNA, and RNA quality was then checked on an Agilent 2100 Bioanalyzer. Here the chain combines TRBV2 and TRBJ1-4; D gene: possibly TRBD1, on 6 matching bases. The sequencing input was peripheral blood or thyroid tissue (not recorded which). This TCR came from an adult woman with Graves' disease, either hyperthyroidism or ophthalmopathy (not recorded which). The nucleotide sequence is given as TGTGCCAGCAGGGGGGGCTTCAAAGGAGAAAAACTGTTTTTT. This is translated as CASRGGFKGEKLFF.